Here is one T cell receptor (beta chain) with its context. The data are from a study of T cells in Graves' hyperthyroidism and ophthalmopathy. V lost 6 bases to trimming and J lost 2 bases; unmatched junction nucleotides: 6. CDR1 is DFQATT and CDR2 is SNEGSKA in the germline V gene (reference sequence). This CDR3 contains 14 residues. Orbital computed tomography, thyroid ultrasound, serum thyroxine and TRAb, and clinical symptoms together informed the diagnoses. Amplification yielded TCR beta CDR3 regions, with RNA transcripts as the source. First-round RT-PCR of the TCR CDR3 relied on the HTBI primer set. Using its own MiXCR run on the multiplex PCR reads, TCRdb lists one record per CDR3 protein. Counted here are approximately 420,000 distinct CDR3 sequences, roughly 13% occurring once; the ten biggest clones make up less than 6.5%.

The sequence was obtained from a woman under 30 with Graves' hyperthyroidism. Sequenced: blood. V gene TRBV20-1 combines with J gene TRBJ2-2; 7 nucleotides agree with TRBD2. The CDR3 sequence: CSARSGVNTGELFF. In DNA form, the CDR3 reads TGCAGTGCAAGAAGCGGGGTTAACACCGGGGAGCTGTTTTTT.